These 26 T cell receptor beta chains came from one sample sequenced in a study of response to subunit inactivated influenza vaccine. TCRdb processed the RT-PCR reads anew with MiXCR; each CDR3 protein has one entry. The data hold 500,000 to 750,000 distinct CDR3 sequences, with 13% to 15% observed a single time. This material consisted of PBMCs from blood, taken 11 to 12 days after vaccination. Receptors originate from a man in his forties or fifties who received an inactivated influenza vaccine.

This clonotype was counted between two and nine times. The chain is built from TRBV7-9 and TRBJ1-2, with a tentative D call TRBD1 (5 bases). The CDR3 runs to 13 residues. Germline lookup yields CDR1 SEHNR and CDR2 FQNEAQ (reference sequence). The ends were cut back, 5 bases at V and 4 bases at J, with 11 bases in the middle. The CDR3 nucleotides are TGTGCCAGCAGCCGAGGGGTTGGCTATGGCTACACCTTC. This codes for CASSRGVGYGYTF.

This chain uses TRBV6-5 with TRBJ2-5; 7 bases align to TRBD1. There are 15 residues in the CDR3. J lost 0 bases, V lost 1 base, and 2 bases had no gene match. Germline V lookup: CDR1 MNHEY, CDR2 SVGAGI. The CDR3 nucleotides are TGTGCCAGCAGTTACTGGACAGGAGACCAAGAGACCCAGTACTTC. It encodes CASSYWTGDQETQYF.

This clonotype was detected many times. The gene calls are TRBV29-1 and TRBJ2-3, with D hard to call. CDR3 length equals 12 residues. In germline, CDR1 is SQVTM, CDR2 ANQGSEA. V shed 5 bases and J shed 3 bases, with 9 bases lying between them. This CDR3 reads CSVSDGTDTQYF. The DNA of the CDR3 is TGCAGCGTTTCGGACGGTACAGATACGCAGTATTTT.

The table lists this clonotype with many counts. J is TRBJ2-7 and V is TRBV29-1; D tentatively fits TRBD1 or TRBD2 (7 bases each). V lost 3 bases and J lost 4, with 19 bases in between. CDR1 SQVTM and CDR2 ANQGSEA come from the germline V gene. The CDR3 length is 15 residues. The CDR3 nucleotides read TGCAGCGTTGAGAGCAGGGGGGGCGGTTTGTACGAGCAGTACTTC. As protein: CSVESRGGGLYEQYF.

This clonotype appeared a few times. The chain joins TRBV20-1 to TRBJ1-3; possible D gene TRBD1, 6 bases. In germline, CDR1 is DFQATT, CDR2 SNEGSKA (reference sequence). CDR3 length: 16 residues. V lost 2 bases and J 2 bases, leaving 16 bases between the germline ends. Here the CDR3 reads CSARKFTGRTGNTIYF. The CDR3 DNA follows: TGCAGTGCTAGAAAATTTACAGGGAGGACTGGAAACACCATATATTTT.

This clonotype has only a few counts. The V and J genes are TRBV10-3 and TRBJ2-5; 8 bases map to TRBD1. Germline CDR1 is ENHRY and CDR2 is SYGVKD. Trimming removed 8 bases from V and 3 bases from J; junction bases left unmatched: 5. The CDR3 runs 13 residues. The CDR3 DNA is TGTGCCATCGCCGACAGGGGAGAAGAGACCCAGTACTTC. It codes for CAIADRGEETQYF.

There are a few counts of this clonotype. The CDR3 here is CASSWAGGNEQFF. The CDR3 DNA follows: TGTGCCAGCAGCTGGGCAGGGGGTAATGAGCAGTTCTTC. V gene TRBV7-9 combines with J gene TRBJ2-1, with 7 bases matching TRBD1. CDR1 and CDR2 from the germline V gene are SEHNR and FQNEAQ (reference sequence). Trimming took 4 bases from V and 7 from J; bases not matched to a gene: 4. The CDR3 spans 13 residues.

J is TRBJ2-7 and V is TRBV10-3; 11 nucleotides match TRBD1. J gave up 1 base and V 3 bases, and 8 bases lay outside the gene matches. Per the germline V gene, CDR1 is ENHRY and CDR2 is SYGVKD. The CDR3 runs to 17 residues. The CDR3 sequence is CAISDHGQGAKSYEQYF. Written as DNA, the CDR3 is TGTGCCATCAGTGACCACGGACAGGGGGCGAAGTCCTACGAGCAGTACTTC.

A few counts support this clonotype. The chain is built from TRBV6-6 and TRBJ2-7; a possible D gene is TRBD1 (6 bases). Germline CDR1 reads MNHNY; CDR2 reads SVGAGI (reference sequence). The V and J ends lost 5 bases and 2 bases respectively, with 10 bases between them. There are 13 residues in the CDR3. CDR3 residues: CASSRTAPYEQYF. In nucleotides, the CDR3 is TGTGCCAGCAGTAGGACAGCTCCCTACGAGCAGTACTTC.

In its sample, this clonotype was seen many times. This sequence joins TRBV7-2 and TRBJ1-1, with TRBD1 matching 7 bases. There are 12 residues in the CDR3. With 2 bases clipped from V and 8 bases from J, the junction kept 2 bases outside the gene matches. Germline-derived CDR1 and CDR2 are SGHTA and FQGNSA. The CDR3 here is CASSLSGGEAFF. CDR3 DNA: TGTGCCAGCAGCTTATCAGGGGGGGAAGCTTTCTTT.

The chain joins TRBV12-3 or TRBV12-4 to TRBJ1-1; D is uncertain. V gave up 4 bases and J gave up 10 bases, with 10 bases separating them. The CDR3 has 11 amino acids. CDR3 amino acids: CASSSPSRAFF. The CDR3 nucleotides read TGTGCCAGCAGTTCGCCTTCTCGAGCTTTCTTT.

The chain uses TRBV10-3 and TRBJ1-4; D might be TRBD1 (5 bases). The germline CDR1 and CDR2 sequences are ENHRY and SYGVKD. This CDR3 region has 16 residues. Trimming stripped 5 bases from V and 3 bases from J, with 16 bases between. CDR3 protein: CAISRSLQGSNEKLFF. DNA of the CDR3: TGTGCCATCAGTCGTTCTCTGCAGGGATCTAATGAAAAACTGTTTTTT.

This clonotype was seen at least ten times. The V call is TRBV28, the J call TRBJ2-6; TRBD1 matches at 10 bases. In germline, CDR1 is MDHEN, CDR2 SYDVKM. J gave up 4 bases and V 7 bases, and 7 bases lay outside the gene matches. The CDR3 is made up of 16 amino acids. This CDR3 reads CASIGTGVLGANVLTF. In DNA, the CDR3 is TGTGCCAGCATCGGGACAGGGGTACTCGGGGCCAACGTCCTGACTTTC. The variable domain in full, completed from reference TRBV28 and TRBJ2-6, reads DVKVTQSSRYLVKRTGEKVFLECVQDMDHENMFWYRQDPGLGLRLIYFSYDVKMKEKGDIPEGYSVSREKKERFSLILESASTNQTSMYLCASIGTGVLGANVLTFGAGSRLTVL.

This clonotype has more than one count but fewer than ten. V gene TRBV20-1 combines with J gene TRBJ1-1; the D is unclear. Germline V gene data show CDR1 as DFQATT and CDR2 as SNEGSKA (reference sequence). V was pared by 5 bases and J by 3 bases, with 16 bases between. This CDR3 spans 14 amino acids. The CDR3 reads CSAPLLRGYTEAFF. In nucleotides, the CDR3 is TGCAGTGCTCCTCTCCTCCGAGGGTACACTGAAGCTTTCTTT.

This clonotype was found a few times. The V gene is TRBV13, the J gene TRBJ2-1; a possible D gene is TRBD2 (6 bases). The CDR3 runs to 17 residues. Germline lookup yields CDR1 PRHDT and CDR2 FYEKMQ (reference sequence). V was shortened by 4 bases and J by 0 bases, with 16 bases between the two germline ends. CDR3 residues: CASSSRSSGSSYNEQFF. The CDR3 DNA is TGTGCCAGCAGCTCCCGGAGTAGCGGCAGCTCCTACAATGAGCAGTTCTTC.

This clonotype occurred a few times. This chain joins TRBV28 and TRBJ1-5; D is undetermined. The CDR3 is 16 residues long. The V and J ends lost 5 bases and 1 base respectively, with 15 bases between them. CDR1 and CDR2 (germline): MDHEN, SYDVKM. The DNA of the CDR3 is TGTGCCAGCAGTCCGATTGATTTTCTGAGCAATCAGCCCCAGCATTTT. Protein: CASSPIDFLSNQPQHF.

The chain is built from TRBV3-1 and TRBJ2-3; 13 bases match TRBD2. The CDR3 sequence is 16 residues long. The germline V gene has CDR1 LGHDT and CDR2 YNNKEL (reference sequence). Trimming took 2 bases from V and 6 from J; bases not matched to a gene: 5. CDR3 DNA sequence: TGTGCCAGCAGCCAAACTAGCGGGAGGGCCGGGGATACGCAGTATTTT. Residues: CASSQTSGRAGDTQYF.

The table lists this clonotype with a few counts. J is TRBJ2-3 and V is TRBV19, with D possibly being TRBD2 (5 bases). Germline V CDR1 and CDR2: LNHDA, SQIVND (reference sequence). The CDR3 has 14 amino acids. V was pared by 4 bases and J by 8 bases, with 16 bases between. The CDR3 nucleotides are TGTGCCAGTAGTACGATCGGACTCCCGGGTACGCAGTATTTT. Translation gives CASSTIGLPGTQYF.

As regards this clonotype: A much larger clone lies a single base off, so this may be a read error. V is TRBV3-1 and J is TRBJ2-2, with TRBD1 as a possible D gene (6 bases). The V end was cut by 1 base, the J end by 0 bases, with 9 bases between. The CDR3 is made up of 16 amino acids. Per the germline V gene, CDR1 is LGHDT and CDR2 is YNNKEL (reference sequence). For the CDR3, the DNA is TGTGCCAGCAGCCAAGGTGGGACAACGAACACCGGGGAGCTGTTTTTT. Translating gives CASSQGGTTNTGELFF.

This clonotype was seen only a few times. The V gene is TRBV20-1, the J gene TRBJ2-7; 7 bases match TRBD1. Germline-derived CDR1 and CDR2 are DFQATT and SNEGSKA (reference sequence). CDR3 length: 12 amino acids. Trimming removed 6 bases from V and 2 bases from J; junction bases left unmatched: 4. The CDR3 coding sequence is TGCAGTGCCCCGACAGGGACCTACGAGCAGTACTTC. This sequence encodes CSAPTGTYEQYF.

This clonotype was picked up a small number of times. J is TRBJ2-5 and V is TRBV6-5; D is unclear. CDR1 MNHEY and CDR2 SVGAGI come from the germline V gene. V lost 2 bases and J lost 4, with 11 bases in between. CDR3 length: 14 residues. CDR3 bases: TGTGCCAGCAGTTACCCACGGGCAGGAGAGACCCAGTACTTC. Its translation is CASSYPRAGETQYF.

This clonotype was counted only a few times. The rearrangement joins TRBV20-1 to TRBJ2-7, with D perhaps matching TRBD1 (6 bases). CDR1 and CDR2 (germline): DFQATT, SNEGSKA (reference sequence). The CDR3 extends over 14 amino acids. V was clipped by 6 bases and J by 5 bases, with 20 bases between them. DNA of the CDR3: TGCAGTGCCACCCCAGGGGAGCCCCCCGACGAGCAGTACTTC. It yields the protein CSATPGEPPDEQYF.

This clonotype was counted only a few times. V is TRBV12-3 or TRBV12-4 and J is TRBJ1-2; D remains unclear. V was cut by 4 bases and J by 7 bases, with 13 bases left in between. CDR3 size: 13 residues. The CDR3 bases are TGTGCCAGCAGTTCCCGGCCGGGCGGTGGCTACACCTTC. This gives the protein CASSSRPGGGYTF.

The gene calls are TRBV7-2 and TRBJ2-3; D might be TRBD1 (5 bases). Trimming pared 0 bases from V and 7 bases from J, leaving 17 bases between. This CDR3 region has 16 residues. Germline V gene data show CDR1 as SGHTA and CDR2 as FQGNSA. This chain's CDR3 is CASSLAQGGGLNTQYF. For the CDR3, the DNA is TGTGCCAGCAGCTTAGCGCAGGGCGGCGGCCTGAATACGCAGTATTTT.

This chain connects TRBV6-2 or TRBV6-3 to TRBJ1-2; D gene uncertain. This CDR3 spans 13 amino acids. V lost 3 bases, J lost 2 bases, and 7 bases lay in between. Germline V gives CDR1 MNHEY, CDR2 SVGEGT. CDR3 region: CASSYGLNYGYTF. The CDR3 nucleotides are TGTGCCAGCAGTTATGGACTGAACTATGGCTACACCTTC.

The rearrangement joins TRBV20-1 to TRBJ1-2; 8 bases agree with TRBD1. Trimming cost V 5 bases and J 8 bases; bases outside gene matches: 4. Per germline, CDR1 DFQATT and CDR2 SNEGSKA (reference sequence). This CDR3 has 11 amino acids. For the CDR3, the DNA is TGCAGTGCTGACAGGGGCATGGGCTACACCTTC. This encodes CSADRGMGYTF.